These 5 T cell receptor beta chains were sequenced from one sample in a study of graft-versus-host responses after intestinal transplantation (TCRdb year 2021). The library was generated by the immunoSEQ multiplex PCR assay. Held by TCRdb, this immuneACCESS table contains in-frame sequences only and omits some clones. Under half of the omission traces to an unresolved V gene where checked; the cause of the rest is unknown. This sample gives approximately 100,000 clones in total; about 82% of them show up just once. 1.4% of the sample is held by the ten biggest clonotypes. Sequences were derived from PBMCs, sampled 255 days after intestinal transplant. The receptors stem from a human patient who received an intestinal transplant, so some T cells may come from the graft donor.

The chain carries TRBV6-1 and TRBJ1-5; D is ambiguous. Germline CDR1 MNHNS, CDR2 SASEGT. V was trimmed by 9 bases and J by 0 bases, leaving 12 bases between them. The CDR3 totals 14 residues. This chain's CDR3 is CASAGLYSNQPQHF. In nucleotides, the CDR3 is TGTGCCAGTGCAGGATTATATAGCAATCAGCCCCAGCATTTT.

V and J are TRBV6-5 and TRBJ1-1; TRBD1 might be the D (6 bases). V gave up 0 bases and J gave up 3 bases, with 8 bases separating them. The CDR3 extends over 14 amino acids. The germline V gene encodes CDR1 MNHEY and CDR2 SVGAGI. As DNA, the CDR3 is TGTGCCAGCAGTTACTCGGAGGGGGACACTGAAGCTTTCTTT. Protein: CASSYSEGDTEAFF.

The rearrangement joins TRBV28 to TRBJ1-2, with D tentatively TRBD1 (6 bases). Germline-derived CDR1 and CDR2 are MDHEN and SYDVKM. CDR3 length equals 13 residues. V was cut by 7 bases and J by 2 bases, with 11 bases left in between. DNA for the CDR3: TGTGCCAGCATTAAGGGACACAACTATGGCTACACCTTC. Translated, it gives CASIKGHNYGYTF.

Concerning this clone: The sample carries other DNA sequences with the same CDR3. The chain employs TRBV7-6 and TRBJ1-1; D is possibly TRBD1 (6 bases). CDR1 is SGHVS and CDR2 is FNYEAQ in the germline V gene. V lost 5 bases to trimming and J lost 0 bases, with 10 bases between them. The CDR3 covers 14 residues. CDR3 sequence: CASSLGGLNTEAFF. In nucleotides, the CDR3 is TGTGCCAGCAGCCTAGGGGGTTTGAACACTGAAGCTTTCTTT.

This clone was detected once. The V call is TRBV5-1, the J call TRBJ2-2; D perhaps matches TRBD2 (6 bases). Germline loops: CDR1 SGHRS, CDR2 YFSETQ. The CDR3 extends over 14 amino acids. V shed 10 bases and J shed 6 bases, with 19 bases lying between them. DNA for the CDR3: TGCGCCGGCCAGCAATGGAGGGATCCCGGGGAGCTGTTTTTT. Translated, it gives CAGQQWRDPGELFF.